This T cell receptor beta chain stems from a study of CD8+ T cells in alopecia areata. Following RNA extraction, reverse transcription yielded cDNA that acted as the sequencing template. Profiling relied on immunoSEQ multiplex PCR, and the TCRdb table lists in-frame clones only, not all of them. Among some 240,000 clones listed, more than 45% were seen once. Lesional scalp punch biopsies and peripheral blood were collected from alopecia areata patients. The CDR3 is 16 amino acids. Per germline, CDR1 PRHDT and CDR2 FYEKMQ (reference sequence). With 2 bases removed from V and 1 base from J, the gap between germline ends came to 11 bases. Study-level findings and limits: Compared with normal scalp, lesional scalp had higher clonality and more expanded CD8+ clones.

This clone was found many times. Its specificity is unknown. Source: CD4+ T cells sorted from blood, taken at week 0. The chain couples TRBV13 to TRBJ2-2; D remains ambiguous. The TCR comes from a human donor with alopecia areata. The CDR3 DNA is TGTGCCAGCAGCTTATACATCGGGCTGAACACCGGGGAGCTGTTTTTT. It is translated as CASSLYIGLNTGELFF.